Included here is one TCR beta chain sequence, with context. Antigen unknown. The sample comes from a study of cytomegalovirus exposure and HLA in healthy donors. Regarding the study as a whole: Equally common other TCR beta chains were less clonally expanded than HLA-associated ones, a later analysis found. Looking again later, the authors saw that most CMV-associated TCR beta chains seemed HLA-restricted.

PCR employed 60 Vbeta and 13 Jbeta primers. TCRdb keeps only in-frame clones here, not all; method: immunoSEQ multiplex PCR. Here the sample spans approximately 100,000 clones, roughly 74% being singletons. The germline V gene has CDR1 SEHNR and CDR2 FQNEAQ (reference sequence). CDR3 length equals 18 residues. Trimming at V came to 2 bases and at J to 5 bases, leaving 9 bases not matched to a gene. The donors comprised healthy bone marrow donors. Donors were nominally healthy when sampled, though unrecorded immune exposures were likely. The rearrangement joins TRBV7-9 to TRBJ2-3, with TRBD2 identical over 14 bases. The sample consisted of PBMCs. The receptor comes from a woman in her thirties or forties in good health and CMV-seronegative. The CDR3 nucleotides are TGTGCCAGCAGCTTACCGCCCGGACTAGCGGGAGGAAGAGATACGCAGTATTTT. Protein sequence: CASSLPPGLAGGRDTQYF.